A selection of T cell receptor beta chains follows, all from one sample in a study of OX40 agonist ivuxolimab in advanced cancers. Repertoires were generated with immunoSEQ multiplex PCR, while TCRdb's copy carries only in-frame clones and drops some. The sample consists of some 17,000 clones, 80% of them appearing once. Sequencing used CD4+ or CD8+ T cells sorted from blood, obtained in a trial of the OX40 agonist ivuxolimab. These receptors were obtained from an adult with an advanced solid tumor such as melanoma, head and neck, liver or kidney cancer. The CDR3 runs from the conserved cysteine through the conserved F or W. Fields, in order: D gene, V gene, J gene, clone size, CDR3 DNA, CDR3 protein. The D gene is left open where the match is weak. Expanded clones are given a class, and other clones once, few, many or no size at all.

-	TRBV5-6	TRBJ2-7	-	TGTGCCAGCAGCTTGCCTTCCAGCTCCTACGAGCAGTACTTC	CASSLPSSSYEQYF
TRBD1	TRBV27	TRBJ1-5	few	TGTGCCAGCACCTCCGGGACAGACCAGCCCCAGCATTTT	CASTSGTDQPQHF
TRBD2	TRBV19	TRBJ2-1	-	TGTGCCAGTAGTAACTACGCTAGCGGGAGGGTAAATGAGCAGTTCTTC	CASSNYASGRVNEQFF
-	TRBV9	TRBJ2-2	once	TGTGCCAGCAGCCCGTCAGGAGTTAACACCGGGGAGCTGTTTTTT	CASSPSGVNTGELFF
TRBD2	TRBV7-9	TRBJ2-7	-	TGTGCCAGCTCCGGGCGGGGAGGGACCGAGCAGTACTTC	CASSGRGGTEQYF
-	TRBV2	TRBJ1-1	once	TGTGCCAGCAGTGAACGGAAGGGGATGAACACTGAAGCTTTCTTT	CASSERKGMNTEAFF
-	TRBV7-9	TRBJ2-5	few	TGTGCCAGCAGCTTAGTATCAGCAAAAGAGACCCAGTACTTC	CASSLVSAKETQYF
-	TRBV14	TRBJ2-1	-	TGTGCCAGCAGCCAAGGGGACAGAGGGCGGGGAAGTGAGCAGTTCTTC	CASSQGDRGRGSEQFF
-	TRBV28	TRBJ2-1	few	TGTGCCAGCAGTTTGGAAGTCTACAATGAGCAGTTCTTC	CASSLEVYNEQFF
-	TRBV6-5	TRBJ2-7	-	TGTGCCGCCACAGGGCCCTCCTACGAGCAGTACTTC	CAATGPSYEQYF